A single sample is the source of the 32 T cell receptor beta chains below, sequenced in a study of T cells after yellow fever vaccination. Each CDR3 protein gets one entry after TCRdb re-called the 5' RACE reads with MiXCR. The sample holds about 99,000 distinct CDR3 sequences, about 5.8% seen once. The source was CD8+ T cells sorted from PBMCs, collected 10 days after the yellow fever booster vaccination. These receptors came from a man aged 18 to 29 who received the YFV17D yellow fever vaccine.

This clonotype appeared a few times. The V and J genes are TRBV5-5 and TRBJ2-7; the D gene is possibly TRBD2 (6 bases). V was trimmed by 0 bases and J by 2 bases, leaving 12 bases between them. The CDR3 sequence is 15 residues long. The germline V gene has CDR1 SGHKS and CDR2 YYEKEE (reference sequence). CDR3 nucleotide sequence: TGTGCCAGCAGCTTGGAACTTAGCGGCACCTACGAGCAGTACTTC. Protein sequence: CASSLELSGTYEQYF.

This clonotype was seen a few times. The rearrangement links TRBV4-1 to TRBJ2-5; 7 positions agree with TRBD1. The CDR3 has 14 amino acids. Germline V CDR1 and CDR2: MGHRA, YSYEKL. J lost 4 bases, V lost 1 base, and 3 bases had no gene match. CDR3 sequence (DNA): TGCGCCAGCAGCCAAGTGGGACAGAGAGAGACCCAGTACTTC. This translates into CASSQVGQRETQYF.

This clonotype was seen repeatedly, ten times or more. The rearrangement joins TRBV4-3 to TRBJ1-2, with no clear D. V was cut by 0 bases and J by 5 bases, with 13 bases left in between. This CDR3 spans 15 amino acids. Per germline, CDR1 LGHNA and CDR2 YSLEER. As DNA, the CDR3 is TGCGCCAGCAGCCAAGATGGGAAGGTGAAATATGGCTACACCTTC. Translation: CASSQDGKVKYGYTF.

The genes are TRBV5-1 and TRBJ2-7, with a possible D match to TRBD1 (6 bases). This CDR3 is 16 amino acids long. Germline values: CDR1 SGHRS, CDR2 YFSETQ. Between the trimmed V and J ends, which lost 2 bases and 3 bases, there was a span of 18 bases. CDR3 sequence: CASSFGLDSSYYEQYF. CDR3 in DNA: TGCGCCAGCAGCTTCGGCCTGGACAGCAGTTACTACGAGCAGTACTTC.

This clonotype was seen only a few times. The V call is TRBV10-3, the J call TRBJ2-3; 8 bases are shared with TRBD2. Germline lookup yields CDR1 ENHRY and CDR2 SYGVKD. The CDR3 contains 17 residues. J was trimmed by 1 base and V by 4 bases; bases with no gene match: 10. In DNA, the CDR3 is TGTGCCATCAGTGGCCCCTTAGCGGGGAAGGGCACAGATACGCAGTATTTT. Translating it yields CAISGPLAGKGTDTQYF.

The rearrangement joins TRBV5-6 to TRBJ2-2; D unclear. CDR1 is SGHDT, CDR2 YYEEEE, per germline. CDR3 length: 15 amino acids. Trimming shortened V by 2 bases and J by 0 bases, and 8 bases separated the two germline ends. The CDR3 is CASSFGRTNTGELFF. CDR3 DNA: TGTGCCAGCAGCTTTGGCAGGACGAACACCGGGGAGCTGTTTTTT.

In DNA form, the CDR3 reads TGTGCCAGCAGCTTATCCCTGGGGGGGACCAGGCAGTTCTTC. Its translation: CASSLSLGGTRQFF. The rearrangement links TRBV7-2 to TRBJ2-1, with 7 bases aligning to TRBD2. Trimming cost V 2 bases and J 12 bases; bases outside gene matches: 10. The CDR3 is made up of 14 amino acids. CDR1 is SGHTA, CDR2 FQGNSA, per germline.

This clonotype has at least ten counts. The chain links TRBV19 to TRBJ2-3; possibly TRBD2 for D (5 bases). The germline V gene has CDR1 LNHDA and CDR2 SQIVND (reference sequence). The V end was cut by 3 bases, the J end by 2 bases, with 12 bases between. The CDR3 runs to 15 residues. The CDR3 loop is CASSMVAGYTDTQYF. CDR3 DNA sequence: TGTGCCAGTAGTATGGTGGCGGGCTACACAGATACGCAGTATTTT.

In this sample, this clonotype turned up a few times. J is TRBJ1-2 and V is TRBV7-8; D unresolved. The germline CDR1 and CDR2 sequences are SGHVS and FQNEAQ. The CDR3 length is 12 residues. V was shortened by 5 bases and J by 4 bases, with 8 bases between the two germline ends. CDR3 bases: TGTGCCAGCAGCGATAAAGTCTATGGCTACACCTTC. It codes for CASSDKVYGYTF.

This clonotype has a handful of counts. V gene TRBV5-1 combines with J gene TRBJ2-2; D is uncertain. The germline V gene encodes CDR1 SGHRS and CDR2 YFSETQ. Deletions cut 4 bases from V and 6 bases from J, with 7 bases between. The CDR3 extends over 12 amino acids. The CDR3 sequence: CASSPVPGELFF. In nucleotides, the CDR3 is TGCGCCAGCAGCCCAGTACCCGGGGAGCTGTTTTTT.

This clonotype was seen more than once but under ten times. J is TRBJ2-1 and V is TRBV6-5; D uncertain. V was cut by 2 bases and J by 4 bases, with 12 bases left in between. This CDR3 contains 15 residues. The V gene's germline CDR1 is MNHEY and CDR2 SVGAGI. The DNA of the CDR3 is TGTGCCAGCAGTTACCTCTCCAAGGCATACAATGAGCAGTTCTTC. It yields the protein CASSYLSKAYNEQFF.

This clonotype was seen at least ten times. The chain has TRBV24-1 and TRBJ2-7; TRBD1 aligns across 12 bases. CDR3 length equals 19 residues. The germline gives CDR1 KGHDR, CDR2 SFDVKD. J was trimmed by 4 bases and V by 10 bases; bases with no gene match: 22. The CDR3 here is CATRETGTGGAEAGYEQYF. The CDR3 DNA sequence: TGTGCCACTCGCGAAACCGGGACAGGGGGCGCTGAGGCCGGTTACGAGCAGTACTTC.

This clonotype was counted only a few times. The chain uses TRBV7-3 and TRBJ1-1; D is unresolved. The CDR3 length is 17 residues. V was cut by 0 bases and J by 4 bases, with 18 bases left in between. Per germline, CDR1 SGHTA and CDR2 FQGTGA. CDR3 loop: CASSLTPEGGGATEAFF. The CDR3 DNA follows: TGTGCCAGCAGCTTAACCCCGGAAGGCGGAGGTGCCACTGAAGCTTTCTTT.

V usage is TRBV11-1 and J usage is TRBJ1-2, with 9 bases aligning to TRBD1. CDR1 is SGHAT and CDR2 is FQDESV in the germline V gene (reference sequence). The junction had 10 bases not matched to a gene; V was cut back by 4 bases and J by 1 base. The CDR3 has 17 residues. As DNA, the CDR3 is TGTGCCAGCAGCTCCACCGGGACAGGGAATGGTAACTATGGCTACACCTTC. Amino acid sequence: CASSSTGTGNGNYGYTF. Complete variable domain (other parts from reference TRBV11-1 and TRBJ1-2): EAEVAQSPRYKITEKSQAVAFWCDPISGHATLYWYRQILGQGPELLVQFQDESVVDDSQLPKDRFSAERLKGVDSTLKIQPAELGDSAMYLCASSSTGTGNGNYGYTFGSGTRLTVV.

This clonotype came up many times. J is TRBJ2-1 and V is TRBV7-9; 7 nucleotides match TRBD1. Germline V CDR1 and CDR2: SEHNR, FQNEAQ (reference sequence). J was trimmed by 4 bases and V by 6 bases; bases with no gene match: 3. CDR3 length: 13 residues. CDR3 region: CASRATGYNEQFF. The CDR3 region has the DNA TGTGCCAGCAGGGCGACAGGGTACAATGAGCAGTTCTTC.

The table lists this clonotype with many counts. The V gene is TRBV4-2, the J gene TRBJ2-5; D is unclear. V was clipped by 0 bases and J by 7 bases, with 6 bases between them. This CDR3 comprises 12 residues. Germline V lookup: CDR1 LGHNA, CDR2 YNFKEQ. CDR3 loop: CASSQDVGTQYF. CDR3 DNA sequence: TGTGCCAGCAGCCAAGATGTAGGGACCCAGTACTTC.

In its sample, this clonotype was seen many times. This rearrangement joins TRBV5-1 to TRBJ2-3; 10 bases line up with TRBD2. The CDR3 spans 17 residues. Losses at the gene ends were 0 bases for V and 0 bases for J; bases not matched to a gene: 4. The germline gives CDR1 SGHRS, CDR2 YFSETQ. CDR3 sequence (DNA): TGCGCCAGCAGCTTGGATATAGCGGGGGGCAGCACAGATACGCAGTATTTT. Translated: CASSLDIAGGSTDTQYF. Together with reference TRBV5-1 and TRBJ2-3, the CDR3 gives the full variable domain: KAGVTQTPRYLIKTRGQQVTLSCSPISGHRSVSWYQQTPGQGLQFLFEYFSETQRNKGNFPGRFSGRQFSNSRSEMNVSTLELGDSALYLCASSLDIAGGSTDTQYFGPGTRLTVL.

The genes are TRBV6-2 or TRBV6-3 and TRBJ1-1; maybe TRBD1 (6 bases). Germline V lookup: CDR1 MNHEY, CDR2 SVGEGT. The V end was cut by 4 bases, the J end by 4 bases, with 13 bases between. This CDR3 comprises 14 residues. CDR3 nucleotides: TGTGCCAGCAGTTTCAGGGGAGAAGGCACTGAAGCTTTCTTT. Translation gives CASSFRGEGTEAFF.

This clonotype occurred a few times. This rearrangement joins TRBV6-2 or TRBV6-3 to TRBJ1-2; possibly TRBD1 for D (5 bases). This CDR3 is built from 13 residues. V lost 5 bases to trimming and J lost 4 bases, with 11 bases between them. The germline V gene encodes CDR1 MNHEY and CDR2 SVGEGT. CDR3 DNA: TGTGCCAGCAGTAGGGACGATTTCTATGGCTACACCTTC. Amino acid sequence: CASSRDDFYGYTF.

This clonotype showed up just a few times. This chain joins TRBV9 and TRBJ2-1; D tentatively fits TRBD1 or TRBD2 (5 bases each). With 0 bases removed from V and 9 bases from J, the gap between germline ends came to 10 bases. Germline V lookup: CDR1 SGDLS, CDR2 YYNGEE. This CDR3 region has 13 residues. The CDR3 coding sequence is TGTGCCAGCAGCGTAGCCGGGACGCCTGAGCAGTTCTTC. Protein: CASSVAGTPEQFF.

There are a few counts of this clonotype. The V call is TRBV4-1, the J call TRBJ2-5; a weak D match, TRBD1 (6 bases). CDR1 is MGHRA and CDR2 is YSYEKL in the germline V gene. Trimming removed 0 bases from V and 5 bases from J, with 16 bases in between. CDR3 length equals 16 residues. The CDR3 sequence: CASSQDQGQGMETQYF. Written as DNA, the CDR3 is TGCGCCAGCAGCCAAGATCAGGGGCAGGGGATGGAGACCCAGTACTTC.

This clonotype has more than one count but fewer than ten. The rearrangement links TRBV5-1 to TRBJ1-5; D uncertain. Germline CDR1 is SGHRS and CDR2 is YFSETQ. V lost 4 bases, J lost 1 base, and 6 bases lay in between. The CDR3 spans 13 residues. The CDR3 coding sequence is TGCGCCAGCAGCGTGGACAGCAATCAGCCCCAGCATTTT. This sequence encodes CASSVDSNQPQHF.

The chain combines TRBV27 with TRBJ2-3, with 11 positions matching TRBD2. V trimming: 5 bases; J trimming: 2 bases; junction bases outside the gene matches: 6. Looked up from germline, CDR1 is MNHEY and CDR2 is SMNVEV (reference sequence). The CDR3 has 16 residues. CDR3 DNA: TGTGCCAGCAGTACAATAGCGGGGGGGTTCACAGATACGCAGTATTTT. Amino acids: CASSTIAGGFTDTQYF.

This clonotype was found many times. This sequence joins TRBV2 and TRBJ2-5; TRBD2 matches 15 bases. Germline CDR1 is SNHLY and CDR2 is FYNNEI. The CDR3 is 16 amino acids. V shed 8 bases, J shed 2 bases, and the junction held 6 bases outside the gene matches. Here the CDR3 reads CASWTSGGASQETQYF. The CDR3 bases are TGTGCCAGCTGGACTAGCGGGGGGGCGTCTCAAGAGACCCAGTACTTC.

This clonotype was found many times. The chain has TRBV4-3 and TRBJ2-1; the D gene is possibly TRBD1 (6 bases). Germline V lookup: CDR1 LGHNA, CDR2 YSLEER. This CDR3 contains 15 residues. Trimming stripped 1 base from V and 3 bases from J, with 10 bases between. The chain's CDR3 is CASSQGTARYNEQFF. CDR3 in DNA: TGCGCCAGCAGCCAAGGGACAGCCCGCTACAATGAGCAGTTCTTC.

At least ten counts were recorded for this clonotype. The genes are TRBV4-1 and TRBJ2-1, with no clear D. V dropped 8 bases and J dropped 0 bases, with 8 bases sitting between them. This CDR3 region has 13 residues. Germline CDR1 is MGHRA and CDR2 is YSYEKL. The CDR3 spells CASRLSSYNEQFF. CDR3 DNA: TGCGCCAGCCGGCTGAGCTCCTACAATGAGCAGTTCTTC.

The sample holds a few counts of this clonotype. The chain employs TRBV9 and TRBJ2-2; D ambiguous. This CDR3 has 14 residues. V lost 0 bases to trimming and J lost 1 base, with 4 bases between them. CDR1 is SGDLS, CDR2 YYNGEE, per germline. CDR3 bases: TGTGCCAGCAGCGTAGGGTGGAACACCGGGGAGCTGTTTTTT. Translation gives CASSVGWNTGELFF.

The V gene is TRBV5-4, the J gene TRBJ2-1; D remains ambiguous. The CDR3 runs to 16 residues. The V gene lost 0 bases and the J gene lost 6 bases, with 16 bases spanning the gap. Per germline, CDR1 SGHNT and CDR2 YYREEE (reference sequence). CDR3 coding DNA: TGTGCCAGCAGCTTGGCCACCGCTGGTGCGCTCAATGAGCAGTTCTTC. Translated: CASSLATAGALNEQFF. The full variable domain, in which reference TRBV5-4 and TRBJ2-1 provide the parts outside the CDR3, is ETGVTQSPTHLIKTRGQQVTLRCSSQSGHNTVSWYQQALGQGPQFIFQYYREEENGRGNFPPRFSGLQFPNYSSELNVNALELDDSALYLCASSLATAGALNEQFFGPGTRLTVL.

There are many counts of this clonotype. Here the CDR3 DNA reads TGCGCCAGCAGCCAAGGCAGCTACGAGCAGTACTTC. Amino acids: CASSQGSYEQYF. The chain employs TRBV4-1 and TRBJ2-7; D unresolved. Germline CDR1 and CDR2: MGHRA and YSYEKL. The V end lost 1 base, the J end lost 3 bases, and 4 bases lay between the germline ends. The CDR3 has 12 amino acids.

V and J are TRBV19 and TRBJ2-1, with D uncertain. CDR1 and CDR2 (germline): LNHDA, SQIVND (reference sequence). V dropped 6 bases and J dropped 0 bases, with 12 bases sitting between them. The CDR3 contains 15 residues. The CDR3 nucleotides are TGTGCCAGTAGCGCGAAGGAGAGCTCCTACAATGAGCAGTTCTTC. Protein: CASSAKESSYNEQFF.

The V gene is TRBV29-1, the J gene TRBJ1-1, with D possibly matching TRBD1 (5 bases). CDR1 is SQVTM, CDR2 ANQGSEA, per germline. With 3 bases removed from V and 3 bases from J, the gap between germline ends came to 8 bases. The CDR3 length is 12 residues. The CDR3 is CSVEDTDTEAFF. The CDR3 nucleotides are TGCAGCGTTGAGGACACAGACACTGAAGCTTTCTTT.

The chain combines TRBV6-2 or TRBV6-3 with TRBJ1-5; 9 nucleotides line up with TRBD1. The CDR3 length is 15 residues. Germline V lookup: CDR1 MNHEY, CDR2 SVGEGT. V shed 2 bases, J shed 5 bases, and the junction held 4 bases outside the gene matches. CDR3 in amino acids: CASSYPGQGYQPQHF. CDR3 bases: TGTGCCAGCAGTTACCCGGGACAGGGATATCAGCCCCAGCATTTT.